Sequencing of this TCR beta chain was carried out in a study of T cell responses to AZD1222 COVID-19 vaccine. Background on the study: Pooled together were second doses at about 4 or about 12 weeks. Study-wide findings and caveats: Reports indicate that nearly half of spike-specific TCRs are directed at unmutated variant regions. Seropositivity was recorded at baseline in only five to seven AZD1222 recipients. After the peak T cell response, and only then, were repertoires sampled.

Of note for this clone: Its antigen is not identified.

The V and J ends lost 0 bases and 4 bases respectively, with 17 bases between them. The CDR3 runs to 17 residues. The germline CDR1 and CDR2 sequences are SGHRS and YFSETQ. This table comes from immunoSEQ multiplex PCR, and its TCRdb copy is limited to in-frame clones, with some not included. The sample gives about 96,000 clones, roughly 88% of which show up once; less than 3.5% is in the top ten. The rearrangement uses TRBV5-1 and TRBJ1-3; TRBD1 might be the D (5 bases). This specimen was peripheral blood, taken on day 0 of AZD1222 vaccination. The source of this sequence is an adult in good health. The CDR3 spells CASSLGRDHTRGNTIYF. CDR3 nucleotide sequence: TGCGCCAGCAGCTTGGGCCGGGACCATACTAGGGGAAACACCATATATTTT.